Listed below are T cell receptor beta chains from one sample, sequenced in a study of neurological immune-mediated disorders. TCRdb reanalysed the 5' RACE reads using MiXCR and keeps one entry per CDR3 protein. The data show approximately 130,000 distinct CDR3 sequences, 3.2% seen once. The sample taken for sequencing was PBMCs. The source is a woman in her twenties or thirties with multiple sclerosis. Each CDR3 is given with its conserved first and last residue. A D gene is named only where the DNA matches it firmly. Expanded clones get a size class; other rows say once, few or many, or leave the size out.

- TRBJ2-1 TRBV4-3 many TGCGCCAGCAGCCGCTGGAATTCTAATGAGCAGTTCTTC CASSRWNSNEQFF
- TRBJ1-5 TRBV29-1 many TGCAGCGTCCAGACAGCCGAGAATCAGCCCCAGCATTTT CSVQTAENQPQHF
- TRBJ2-2 TRBV5-1 many TGCGCCAGCAGCGCTAGCCGTAACACCGGGGAGCTGTTTTTT CASSASRNTGELFF
- TRBJ2-2 TRBV6-2/TRBV6-3 many TGTGCCAGCACCACTAGTGACACCGGGGAGCTGTTTTTT CASTTSDTGELFF
- TRBJ2-5 TRBV7-2 - TGTGCCAGCAGTAAAAACCGTGGGCAAGAGACCCAGTACTTC CASSKNRGQETQYF
- TRBJ2-3 TRBV24-1 many TGTGCCACCAGTGTCGGCGTAGGGAGCACAGATACGCAGTATTTT CATSVGVGSTDTQYF
- TRBJ2-7 TRBV20-1 many TGCAGTGCTAGACGGCCCTCGGTGGGATCCTACGAGCAGTACTTC CSARRPSVGSYEQYF
- TRBJ2-5 TRBV12-3/TRBV12-4 many TGTGCCAGCAGTTCGGTGCAAGAGACCCAGTACTTC CASSSVQETQYF
- TRBJ2-2 TRBV24-1 many TGTGCCACCAGTGATTTGGGGGACGGGGAGCTGTTTTTT CATSDLGDGELFF
TRBD2 TRBJ2-1 TRBV5-1 many TGCGCCAGCAGCACCCCTAGCGGGAGGGTTACGGATGAGCAGTTCTTC CASSTPSGRVTDEQFF
- TRBJ2-1 TRBV19 - TGTGCCAGTAGTATCAGGGACAATGAGCAGTTCTTC CASSIRDNEQFF
- TRBJ1-4 TRBV6-1 few TGTGCCAGCTGGAATGAAAAACTGTTTTTT CASWNEKLFF
- TRBJ2-1 TRBV27 many TGTGCCAGCACAAGGGACGGATACAATGAGCAGTTCTTC CASTRDGYNEQFF
TRBD2 TRBJ2-5 TRBV20-1 many TGCAGTGCTTTCGCCGGGACTAGCGGGAGTCGTCGGGAGACCCAGTACTTC CSAFAGTSGSRRETQYF
TRBD2 TRBJ2-7 TRBV2 many TGTGCCAGCAGTGTCTGGGTAGCGGGAGAAAGGTACGAGCAGTACTTC CASSVWVAGERYEQYF
- TRBJ1-6 TRBV10-3 many TGTGCCATCAGTTCCCTGACAGGAGACAATTCACCCCTCCACTTT CAISSLTGDNSPLHF
- TRBJ2-7 TRBV7-2 many TGTGCCAGCAGCCCACGGTTCGACGAGCAGTACTTC CASSPRFDEQYF
- TRBJ1-1 TRBV20-1 many TGCAGTGCTAGAGATCGAAGGGGCGGGAACACTGAAGCTTTCTTT CSARDRRGGNTEAFF
- TRBJ2-5 TRBV18 many TGTGCCAGCTCACAAGCTGATCGGGGCGGTCAAGAGACCCAGTACTTC CASSQADRGGQETQYF
- TRBJ1-2 TRBV18 many TGTGCCAGCTCAGACGGGGGGGCCTCTGGCTACACCTTC CASSDGGASGYTF